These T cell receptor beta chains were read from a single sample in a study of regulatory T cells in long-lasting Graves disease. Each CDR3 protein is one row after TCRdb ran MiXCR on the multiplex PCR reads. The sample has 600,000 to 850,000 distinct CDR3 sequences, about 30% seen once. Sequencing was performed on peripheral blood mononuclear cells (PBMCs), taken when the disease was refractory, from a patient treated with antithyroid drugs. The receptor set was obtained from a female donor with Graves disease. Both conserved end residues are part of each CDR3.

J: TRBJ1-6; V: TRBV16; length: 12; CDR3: CASSQSHSPLHF
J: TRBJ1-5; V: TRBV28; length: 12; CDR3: CASSFTGQPQHF
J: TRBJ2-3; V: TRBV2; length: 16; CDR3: CASGWDSGRVTDTQYF
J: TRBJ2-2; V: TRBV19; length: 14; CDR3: CASRDRTNTGELFF
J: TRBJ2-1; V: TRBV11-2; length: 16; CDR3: CASSPLTGSSYNEQFF
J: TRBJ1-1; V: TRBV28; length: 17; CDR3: CASSLRSRGGGSTEAFF
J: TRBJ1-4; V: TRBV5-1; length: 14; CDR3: CASSLGQQNEKLFF
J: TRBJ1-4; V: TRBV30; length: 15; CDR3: CAWSDGSRHNEKLFF
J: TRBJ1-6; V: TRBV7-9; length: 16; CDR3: CASSSGQGARNSPLHF
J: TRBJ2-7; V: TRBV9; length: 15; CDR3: CASSPRDSRYYEQYF
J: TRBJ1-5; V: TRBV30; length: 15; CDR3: CAWSVKGGGNQPQHF
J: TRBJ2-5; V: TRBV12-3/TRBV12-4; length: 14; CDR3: CASSAITGQETQYF
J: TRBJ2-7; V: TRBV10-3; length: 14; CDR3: CAISVRGSSYEQYF
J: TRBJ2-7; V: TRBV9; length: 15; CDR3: CASSVGDRASWEQYF
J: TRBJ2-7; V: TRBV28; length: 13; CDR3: CATGPSGANEQYF
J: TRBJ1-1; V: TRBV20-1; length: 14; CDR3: CSAAPQGGKTEAFF
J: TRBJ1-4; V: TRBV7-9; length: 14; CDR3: CASSSGQTNEKLFF
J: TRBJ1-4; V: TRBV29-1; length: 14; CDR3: CSVGAPRQAEKLFF
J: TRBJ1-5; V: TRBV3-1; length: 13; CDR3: CASSQDKWQPQHF
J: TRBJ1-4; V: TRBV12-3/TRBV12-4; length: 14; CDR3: CASAPGGPNEKLFF
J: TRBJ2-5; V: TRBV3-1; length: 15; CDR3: CASSQEGLAVRTQYF
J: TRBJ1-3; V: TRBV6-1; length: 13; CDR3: CASTLSYGNTIYF
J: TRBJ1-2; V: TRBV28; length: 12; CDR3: CASSFLTYGYTF
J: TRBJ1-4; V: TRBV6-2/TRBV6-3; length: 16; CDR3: CASSYARGQGGGKLFF
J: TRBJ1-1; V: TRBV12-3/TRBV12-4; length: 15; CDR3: CASRKDRLLNTEAFF
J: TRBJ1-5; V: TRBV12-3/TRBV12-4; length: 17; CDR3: CASSLVATGVVNQPQHF
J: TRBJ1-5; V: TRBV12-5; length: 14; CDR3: CASGTGGDRQPQHF
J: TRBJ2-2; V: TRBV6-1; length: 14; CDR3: CASRATLNTGELFF
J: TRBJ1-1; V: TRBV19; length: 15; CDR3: CASSIRGDGNTEAFF
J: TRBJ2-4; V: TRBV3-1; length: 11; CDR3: CASSQEDIQYF
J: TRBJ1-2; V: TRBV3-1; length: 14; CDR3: CASSHDTGASGYTF
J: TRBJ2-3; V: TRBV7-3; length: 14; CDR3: CASSPLVAPDTQYF
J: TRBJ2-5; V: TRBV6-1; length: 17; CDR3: CASREAPGLAVGGTQYF
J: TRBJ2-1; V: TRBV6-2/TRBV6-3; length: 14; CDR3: CASSPIGQNNEQFF
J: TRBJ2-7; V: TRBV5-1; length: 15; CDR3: CASSPGLAGVDEQYF
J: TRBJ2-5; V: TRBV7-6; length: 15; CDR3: CASSLSRLAKETQYF
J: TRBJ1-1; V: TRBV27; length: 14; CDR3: CASSLRPRVTEAFF
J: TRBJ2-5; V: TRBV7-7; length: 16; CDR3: CASSKIVGGGQETQYF
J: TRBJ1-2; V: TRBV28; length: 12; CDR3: CASSLSNYGYTF
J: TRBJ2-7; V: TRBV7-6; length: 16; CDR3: CASSRLTGLPPYEQYF
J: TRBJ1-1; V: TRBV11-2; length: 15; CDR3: CASSLLGQMNTEAFF
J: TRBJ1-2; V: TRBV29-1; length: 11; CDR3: CSASGRDSYTF
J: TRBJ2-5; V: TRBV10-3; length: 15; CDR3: CAISDETPRQETQYF
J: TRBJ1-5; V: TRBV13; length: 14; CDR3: CASSVQGRRQPQHF
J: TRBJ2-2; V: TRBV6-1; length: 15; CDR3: CASSPFSANTGELFF
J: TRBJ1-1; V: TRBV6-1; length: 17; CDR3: CASSGRHRTGHESEAFF
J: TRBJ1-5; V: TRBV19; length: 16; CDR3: CASTLWGIGPNQPQHF
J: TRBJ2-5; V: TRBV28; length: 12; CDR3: CASRSQEETQYF